This passage covers 26 T cell receptor beta chains from one sample sequenced in a study of blood T cell repertoires in COVID-19. Clones were read by immunoSEQ multiplex PCR, and TCRdb kept only the in-frame ones, dropping some. In the table there are about 70,000 clones, roughly 80% of which are singletons. The sample consisted of peripheral blood. Source of these receptors: a man aged 70-80 years who had recovered from COVID-19.

The V and J genes are TRBV27 and TRBJ2-7; 9 positions agree with TRBD1. The junction had 7 bases not matched to a gene; V was cut back by 4 bases and J by 3 bases. The CDR3 has 15 amino acids. In germline, CDR1 is MNHEY, CDR2 SMNVEV (reference sequence). The CDR3 sequence is CASSSRQGGYYEQYF. The CDR3, as DNA: TGTGCCAGCAGTTCCCGACAGGGGGGGTACTACGAGCAGTACTTC.

The chain employs TRBV28 and TRBJ2-3, with 8 bases aligning to TRBD1. With V trimmed by 6 bases and J by 1 base, 6 bases remained unmatched. The CDR3 contains 15 residues. The germline gives CDR1 MDHEN, CDR2 SYDVKM. The CDR3 coding sequence is TGTGCCAGCAGCCGATCACAGGGGGGCACAGATACGCAGTATTTT. It yields the protein CASSRSQGGTDTQYF.

This chain connects TRBV19 to TRBJ2-3; perhaps TRBD2 as D (5 bases). Per germline, CDR1 LNHDA and CDR2 SQIVND (reference sequence). The CDR3 runs 14 residues. V lost 3 bases to trimming and J lost 2 bases, with 9 bases between them. Written as DNA, the CDR3 is TGTGCCAGTAGTATTTCAGCGGACACAGATACGCAGTATTTT. Translating gives CASSISADTDTQYF. Full variable domain (remainder filled in from reference TRBV19 and TRBJ2-3): DGGITQSPKYLFRKEGQNVTLSCEQNLNHDAMYWYRQDPGQGLRLIYYSQIVNDFQKGDIAEGYSVSREKKESFPLTVTSAQKNPTAFYLCASSISADTDTQYFGPGTRLTVL.

The CDR3 nucleotides are TGTGCCAGCAGCTCTAACAGGGCTTATGGCTACACCTTC. Residues: CASSSNRAYGYTF. The chain recombines TRBV5-6 with TRBJ1-2; TRBD1 might be the D (6 bases). This CDR3 is built from 13 residues. Trimming pared 3 bases from V and 5 bases from J, leaving 11 bases between. Germline values: CDR1 SGHDT, CDR2 YYEEEE.

The chain recombines TRBV2 with TRBJ2-5; TRBD2 aligns across 8 bases. The CDR3 is 15 amino acids. Germline V lookup: CDR1 SNHLY, CDR2 FYNNEI. V shed 8 bases, J shed 4 bases, and the junction held 12 bases outside the gene matches. This CDR3 reads CASSSSGSRRETQYF. The CDR3 DNA reads as TGTGCCAGCTCGAGCAGCGGGAGCCGGAGAGAGACCCAGTACTTC.

In this sample, this clone turned up once. This CDR3 is CASSLQGWGEAFF. The CDR3 bases are TGTGCCAGCAGCCTCCAGGGATGGGGTGAAGCTTTCTTT. The J gene is TRBJ1-1, the V gene TRBV14, with a weak D call TRBD1 (5 bases). Trimming stripped 4 bases from V and 7 bases from J, with 13 bases between. CDR3 length: 13 amino acids. Looked up from germline, CDR1 is SGHDN and CDR2 is FVKESK.

The rearrangement uses TRBV25-1 and TRBJ1-1; 9 bases align to TRBD1. Looked up from germline, CDR1 is MGHDK and CDR2 is SYGVNS. The V segment lost 8 bases and the J segment 6 bases; nucleotides outside the gene matches: 7. This CDR3 region has 13 residues. DNA for the CDR3: TGTGCCAGCCGAAGGACAGGGGCGGCTGAAGCTTTCTTT. Its protein is CASRRTGAAEAFF.

The chain couples TRBV2 to TRBJ2-7; 8 bases are a match to TRBD2. From germline, CDR1 is SNHLY and CDR2 FYNNEI. The CDR3 is made up of 15 amino acids. The DNA for the CDR3 is TGTGCCAGCAGACCCGCCGATTCGGGAGGGCTGGTCCTCCATGTG. Protein: CASRPADSGGLVLHV.

This sequence joins TRBV20-1 and TRBJ2-4; 9 bases match TRBD2. From germline, CDR1 is DFQATT and CDR2 SNEGSKA (reference sequence). Trimming at V came to 3 bases and at J to 1 base, leaving 4 bases not matched to a gene. CDR3 size: 15 residues. The CDR3: CSASWREGAKNIQYF. CDR3 sequence (DNA): TGCAGTGCTAGTTGGCGGGAGGGGGCCAAAAACATTCAGTACTTC.

The V gene is TRBV7-9, the J gene TRBJ2-7, with 12 bases matching TRBD1. V lost 5 bases to trimming and J lost 4 bases; unmatched junction nucleotides: 6. The CDR3 totals 15 residues. The germline CDR1 and CDR2 sequences are SEHNR and FQNEAQ (reference sequence). Written as DNA, the CDR3 is TGTGCCAGCAGCGACCGGGACAGGGGGCAGTACGAGCAGTACTTC. Translated: CASSDRDRGQYEQYF.

The chain's CDR3 is CASSGGDRISYEQYF. The DNA for the CDR3 is TGTGCCAGCAGCGGAGGGGACAGGATCTCCTACGAGCAGTACTTC. The V call is TRBV7-2, the J call TRBJ2-7, with 8 nucleotides matching TRBD1. V shed 5 bases, J shed 0 bases, and the junction held 6 bases outside the gene matches. Germline CDR1 is SGHTA and CDR2 is FQGNSA. This CDR3 contains 15 residues.

V usage is TRBV21-1 and J usage is TRBJ2-4; the table gives TRBD2 as D, unverified against the DNA. TRBV21-1 is a documented pseudogene. The CDR3 has 14 amino acids. CDR3 nucleotide sequence: TGTGCCAGCAGCAAAGAGGAGGGTGTGGACATTCAGTACTTC. This sequence encodes CASSKEEGVDIQYF.

This CDR3 is CASSLDGQGYEQYF. In DNA, the CDR3 is TGTGCCAGCAGCTTGGACGGACAGGGCTACGAGCAGTACTTC. The chain recombines TRBV5-4 with TRBJ2-7, with 8 bases matching TRBD1. The CDR3 covers 14 residues. The germline V gene has CDR1 SGHNT and CDR2 YYREEE (reference sequence). After removal of 0 bases from V and 3 bases from J, the junction contained 2 bases not matched to a gene.

CDR3 DNA sequence: TGTGCCAGCAGCCAGTCCGCTAGCGGGAGAAGGTCCGGGGAGCTGTTTTTT. Amino acids: CASSQSASGRRSGELFF. This chain uses TRBV5-4 with TRBJ2-2; 10 bases line up with TRBD2. This CDR3 is built from 17 residues. Losses at the gene ends were 4 bases for V and 6 bases for J; bases not matched to a gene: 12. Germline lookup yields CDR1 SGHNT and CDR2 YYREEE (reference sequence).

The chain combines TRBV19 with TRBJ1-2; 10 bases are a match to TRBD1. CDR3 size: 14 residues. Per the germline V gene, CDR1 is LNHDA and CDR2 is SQIVND (reference sequence). V lost 4 bases, J lost 2 bases, and 1 base stayed unmatched. The CDR3 here is CASSRQGANYGYTF. DNA for the CDR3: TGTGCCAGTAGTAGACAGGGGGCGAACTATGGCTACACCTTC.

This chain connects TRBV7-9 to TRBJ2-1; D call uncertain. The CDR3 is made up of 13 amino acids. Germline V CDR1 and CDR2: SEHNR, FQNEAQ (reference sequence). Trimming stripped 6 bases from V and 6 bases from J, with 12 bases between. The CDR3 spells CASSSNPRNEQFF. The CDR3 coding sequence is TGTGCCAGCAGTTCTAACCCGCGCAATGAGCAGTTCTTC.

This clone was found a few times. The gene calls are TRBV5-1 and TRBJ2-3, with a tentative D call TRBD2 (7 bases). The CDR3 sequence is 15 residues long. Germline CDR1 SGHRS, CDR2 YFSETQ. V shed 4 bases and J shed 4 bases, with 16 bases lying between them. The CDR3 loop reads CASSPIRGGADTQYF. CDR3 coding DNA: TGCGCCAGCAGCCCGATCAGGGGAGGGGCAGATACGCAGTATTTT. Filled out from reference TRBV5-1 and TRBJ2-3, the complete variable domain reads KAGVTQTPRYLIKTRGQQVTLSCSPISGHRSVSWYQQTPGQGLQFLFEYFSETQRNKGNFPGRFSGRQFSNSRSEMNVSTLELGDSALYLCASSPIRGGADTQYFGPGTRLTVL.

The chain employs TRBV19 and TRBJ2-1, with 7 bases that match TRBD1. V trimming: 5 bases; J trimming: 5 bases; junction bases outside the gene matches: 6. The germline gives CDR1 LNHDA, CDR2 SQIVND (reference sequence). CDR3 length equals 14 residues. As DNA, the CDR3 is TGTGCCAGTAGTGTAAAGGGGGCAAACAATGAGCAGTTCTTC. Amino acids: CASSVKGANNEQFF.

The genes are TRBV6-5 and TRBJ1-2; 8 bases match TRBD1. CDR3 length: 14 residues. Germline V CDR1 and CDR2: MNHEY, SVGAGI. V dropped 6 bases and J dropped 4; count of bases not matched to a gene: 7. Here the CDR3 DNA reads TGTGCCAGCAGCAAATCCAGGGGGCTCTATGGCTACACCTTC. This gives the protein CASSKSRGLYGYTF.

The chain joins TRBV5-1 to TRBJ2-1, with 8 bases aligning to TRBD2. Germline CDR1 reads SGHRS; CDR2 reads YFSETQ. J lost 1 base, V lost 5 bases, and 8 bases had no gene match. This CDR3 contains 16 residues. CDR3: CASRKILAGSYNEQFF. CDR3 bases: TGCGCCAGCAGAAAAATTCTAGCGGGTTCCTACAATGAGCAGTTCTTC.

This sequence joins TRBV7-9 and TRBJ1-6; 8 bases are shared with TRBD1. J was trimmed by 5 bases and V by 3 bases; bases with no gene match: 0. Germline V CDR1 and CDR2: SEHNR, FQNEAQ (reference sequence). The CDR3 length is 14 residues. The CDR3 DNA follows: TGTGCCAGCAGCTTGGACAGGGATAATTCACCCCTCCACTTT. Protein product: CASSLDRDNSPLHF.

This clone has a count of ten or more. The CDR3 region is CASSFGSGGANEQFF. CDR3 DNA: TGTGCCAGCAGCTTTGGTAGCGGGGGGGCCAATGAGCAGTTCTTC. This chain uses TRBV11-3 with TRBJ2-1; 11 nucleotides agree with TRBD2. CDR3 length: 15 residues. CDR1 is SGHNT and CDR2 is YENEEA in the germline V gene. V lost 3 bases and J lost 6; bases outside the gene matches: 4.

There are a few counts of this clone. V gene TRBV19 combines with J gene TRBJ1-5; no reliable D call. Per germline, CDR1 LNHDA and CDR2 SQIVND (reference sequence). The CDR3 sequence is 16 residues long. Trimming stripped 4 bases from V and 5 bases from J, with 18 bases between. CDR3 nucleotide sequence: TGTGCCAGTAGTAGGCAGAGGGAGGGTATATATCAGCCCCAGCATTTT. Translating it yields CASSRQREGIYQPQHF. Complete variable domain (other parts from reference TRBV19 and TRBJ1-5): DGGITQSPKYLFRKEGQNVTLSCEQNLNHDAMYWYRQDPGQGLRLIYYSQIVNDFQKGDIAEGYSVSREKKESFPLTVTSAQKNPTAFYLCASSRQREGIYQPQHFGDGTRLSIL.

The chain carries TRBV9 and TRBJ1-5; D not certain. This CDR3 comprises 14 residues. In germline, CDR1 is SGDLS, CDR2 YYNGEE. V was shortened by 0 bases and J by 4 bases, with 8 bases between the two germline ends. DNA for the CDR3: TGTGCCAGCAGCGTAGTAGCCCGGAATCAGCCCCAGCATTTT. Encoded protein: CASSVVARNQPQHF.

The chain is built from TRBV30 and TRBJ2-7; D is undetermined. CDR1 and CDR2 from the germline V gene are GTSNPN and SVGIG (reference sequence). The CDR3 is 14 amino acids. The germline V and J ends were trimmed by 3 bases and 2 bases, with 14 bases remaining between them. The CDR3 sequence is CAWRIQKFPYEQYF. The DNA for the CDR3 is TGTGCCTGGAGAATACAGAAGTTCCCCTACGAGCAGTACTTC. Full variable domain (outside the CDR3, taken from reference TRBV30 and TRBJ2-7): SQTIHQWPATLVQPVGSPLSLECTVEGTSNPNLYWYRQAAGRGLQLLFYSVGIGQISSEVPQNLSASRPQDRQFILSSKKLLLSDSGFYLCAWRIQKFPYEQYFGPGTRLTVT.

The chain has TRBV4-3 and TRBJ2-1; 7 positions match TRBD1. The length of the CDR3 is 17 residues. CDR1 is LGHNA and CDR2 is YSLEER in the germline V gene. Trimming took 0 bases from V and 4 from J; bases not matched to a gene: 9. This CDR3 is CASSQDLGDRRYNEQFF. CDR3 bases: TGCGCCAGCAGCCAAGATCTCGGGGACAGACGGTACAATGAGCAGTTCTTC.